This T cell receptor beta chain was captured in a study of T cells in pancreatic ductal adenocarcinoma. Whole-study results and caveats: The resected cohort was biased toward the minority with early-stage disease. Tumors hold more CD45RO+ effector T cells, which may bias toward lower diversity. Blood clonality (roughly 0.07) did not differ significantly from tumor (about 0.12). Blood had more productive templates and around 8.6-fold more unique clonotypes than tumor.

TCRdb keeps only in-frame clones here, not all; method: immunoSEQ multiplex PCR. This table holds about 30,000 clones, just over 90% found once. The selected patients with pancreatic ductal adenocarcinoma had surgery but no neoadjuvant therapy. This CDR3 has 15 amino acids. Germline lookup yields CDR1 MNHEY and CDR2 SMNVEV (reference sequence). V lost 3 bases and J 5 bases, leaving 13 bases between the germline ends. On this clone: What it recognizes is unknown.

The clonotype originates from a human donor with pancreatic ductal adenocarcinoma. The chain has TRBV27 and TRBJ2-2, with TRBD2 as a possible D gene (5 bases). Sequenced input: PBMCs. CDR3 nucleotides: TGTGCCAGCAGTTTTCATCCCAAGCGGACCGGGGAGCTGTTTTTT. This translates into CASSFHPKRTGELFF.